This T cell receptor beta chain was identified during a study of cytomegalovirus exposure and HLA in healthy donors. Germline V CDR1 and CDR2: SGHDT, YYEEEE. The junction had 8 bases not matched to a gene; V was cut back by 1 base and J by 3 bases. The CDR3 loop spans 17 amino acids. A remark on this clone: Its antigen is still unknown.

Study-wide results and limits: A later analysis found first-cohort TCR clusters tended to co-occur in the 90 to 150 validation repertoires. It was confirmed in vitro that a few of the CMV-associated chains were specific for CMV antigens. Accounts indicate the classifier identified cytomegalovirus status with strong specificity and sensitivity.

Repertoires were generated with immunoSEQ multiplex PCR, while TCRdb's copy carries only in-frame clones and drops some. In the table there are 55,000 to 65,000 clones, around nine tenths of which are singletons. The sample taken for sequencing was PBMCs. This receptor was taken from a man between 18 and 29 years old in good health and CMV-seronegative. The V and J genes are TRBV5-6 and TRBJ2-1, with TRBD2 matching 9 bases. The CDR3 loop reads CASSLWAGGNSYNEQFF. CDR3 nucleotide sequence: TGTGCCAGCAGCTTGTGGGCGGGAGGGAATAGCTACAATGAGCAGTTCTTC.